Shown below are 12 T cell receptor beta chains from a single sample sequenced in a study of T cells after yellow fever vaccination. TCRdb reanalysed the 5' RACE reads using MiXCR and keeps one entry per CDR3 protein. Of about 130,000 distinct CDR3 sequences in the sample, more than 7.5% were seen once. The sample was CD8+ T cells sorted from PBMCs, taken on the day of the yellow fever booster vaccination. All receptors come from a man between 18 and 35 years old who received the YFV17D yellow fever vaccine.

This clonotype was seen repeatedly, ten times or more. DNA for the CDR3: TGTGCCACCAGCCTAACCGGGACAGACCGTCAAGAGACCCAGTACTTC. This translates into CATSLTGTDRQETQYF. The chain recombines TRBV24-1 with TRBJ2-5; 7 bases fit TRBD1. The CDR3 sequence is 16 residues long. Germline V gene lookup returns CDR1 KGHDR and CDR2 SFDVKD. V dropped 7 bases and J dropped 2; count of bases not matched to a gene: 12.

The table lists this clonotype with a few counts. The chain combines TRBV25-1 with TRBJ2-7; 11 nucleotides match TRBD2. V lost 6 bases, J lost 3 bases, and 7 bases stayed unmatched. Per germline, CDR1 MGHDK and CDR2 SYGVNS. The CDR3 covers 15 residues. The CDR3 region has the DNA TGTGCCAGCAGATCGAGACTAGCGGGGTACTACGAGCAGTACTTC. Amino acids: CASRSRLAGYYEQYF.

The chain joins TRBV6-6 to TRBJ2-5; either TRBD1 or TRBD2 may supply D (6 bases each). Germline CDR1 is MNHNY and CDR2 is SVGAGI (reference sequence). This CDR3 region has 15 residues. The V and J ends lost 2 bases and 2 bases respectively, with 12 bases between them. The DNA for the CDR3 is TGTGCCAGCAGTTACGAGCGAGGGGGGCAAGAGACCCAGTACTTC. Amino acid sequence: CASSYERGGQETQYF.

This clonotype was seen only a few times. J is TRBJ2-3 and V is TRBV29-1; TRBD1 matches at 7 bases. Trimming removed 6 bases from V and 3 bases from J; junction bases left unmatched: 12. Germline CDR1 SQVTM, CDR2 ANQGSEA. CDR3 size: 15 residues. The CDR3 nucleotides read TGCAGCGTAGCTTCGACAGGGATATTAACAGATACGCAGTATTTT. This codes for CSVASTGILTDTQYF.

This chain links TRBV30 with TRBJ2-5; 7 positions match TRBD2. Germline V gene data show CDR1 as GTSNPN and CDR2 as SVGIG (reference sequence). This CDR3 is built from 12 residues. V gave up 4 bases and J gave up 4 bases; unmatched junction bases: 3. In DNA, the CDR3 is TGTGCCTGGACAGGGAGGGGAGAGACCCAGTACTTC. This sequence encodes CAWTGRGETQYF. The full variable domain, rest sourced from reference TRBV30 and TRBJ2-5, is SQTIHQWPATLVQPVGSPLSLECTVEGTSNPNLYWYRQAAGRGLQLLFYSVGIGQISSEVPQNLSASRPQDRQFILSSKKLLLSDSGFYLCAWTGRGETQYFGPGTRLLVL.

Here the CDR3 reads CASSTTSGGVSGTDTQYF. The CDR3 DNA reads TGTGCCAGCAGTACGACTAGCGGGGGCGTCTCTGGCACAGATACGCAGTATTTT. The J gene is TRBJ2-3, the V gene TRBV6-6, with 12 bases identical to TRBD2. Germline CDR1 MNHNY, CDR2 SVGAGI (reference sequence). V trimming: 5 bases; J trimming: 1 base; junction bases outside the gene matches: 10. The CDR3 loop spans 18 amino acids.

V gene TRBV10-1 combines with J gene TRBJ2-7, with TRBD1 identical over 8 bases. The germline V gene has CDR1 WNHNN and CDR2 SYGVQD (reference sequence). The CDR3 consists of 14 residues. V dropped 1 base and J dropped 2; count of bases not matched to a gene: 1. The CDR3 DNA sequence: TGCGCCAGCAGTGAGTACAGGGGGGCCTACGAGCAGTACTTC. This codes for CASSEYRGAYEQYF.

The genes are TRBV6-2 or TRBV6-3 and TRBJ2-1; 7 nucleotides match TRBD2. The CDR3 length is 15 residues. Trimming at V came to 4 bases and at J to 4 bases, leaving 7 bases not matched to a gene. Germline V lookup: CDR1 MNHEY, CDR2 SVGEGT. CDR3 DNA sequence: TGTGCCAGCAGTTGGGGCCTAGCGGATTACAATGAGCAGTTCTTC. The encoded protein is CASSWGLADYNEQFF.

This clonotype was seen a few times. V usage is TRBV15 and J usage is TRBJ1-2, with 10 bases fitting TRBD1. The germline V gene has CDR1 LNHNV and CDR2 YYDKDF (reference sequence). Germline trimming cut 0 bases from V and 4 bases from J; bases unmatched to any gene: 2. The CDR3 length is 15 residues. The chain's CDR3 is CATSREGTGVYGYTF. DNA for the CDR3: TGTGCCACCAGCAGAGAAGGGACAGGGGTCTATGGCTACACCTTC.

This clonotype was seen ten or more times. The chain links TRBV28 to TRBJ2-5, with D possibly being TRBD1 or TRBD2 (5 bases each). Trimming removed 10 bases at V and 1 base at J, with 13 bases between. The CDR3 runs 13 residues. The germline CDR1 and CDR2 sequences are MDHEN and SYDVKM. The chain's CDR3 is CAIEAGGQETQYF. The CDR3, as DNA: TGTGCCATCGAGGCTGGGGGCCAAGAGACCCAGTACTTC.

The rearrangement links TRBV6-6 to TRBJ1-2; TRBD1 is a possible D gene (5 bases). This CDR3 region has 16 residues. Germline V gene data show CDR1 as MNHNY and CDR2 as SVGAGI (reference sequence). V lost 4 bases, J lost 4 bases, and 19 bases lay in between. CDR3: CASSFYRASGGYGYTF. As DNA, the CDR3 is TGTGCCAGCAGTTTTTACCGGGCGTCCGGGGGCTATGGCTACACCTTC.

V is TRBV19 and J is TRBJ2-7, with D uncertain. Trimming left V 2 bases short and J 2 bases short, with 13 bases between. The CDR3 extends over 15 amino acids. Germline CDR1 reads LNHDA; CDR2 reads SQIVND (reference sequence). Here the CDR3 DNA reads TGTGCCAGTAGTATATCGACTCCGGGCACCTACGAGCAGTACTTC. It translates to CASSISTPGTYEQYF. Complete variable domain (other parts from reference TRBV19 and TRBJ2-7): DGGITQSPKYLFRKEGQNVTLSCEQNLNHDAMYWYRQDPGQGLRLIYYSQIVNDFQKGDIAEGYSVSREKKESFPLTVTSAQKNPTAFYLCASSISTPGTYEQYFGPGTRLTVT.